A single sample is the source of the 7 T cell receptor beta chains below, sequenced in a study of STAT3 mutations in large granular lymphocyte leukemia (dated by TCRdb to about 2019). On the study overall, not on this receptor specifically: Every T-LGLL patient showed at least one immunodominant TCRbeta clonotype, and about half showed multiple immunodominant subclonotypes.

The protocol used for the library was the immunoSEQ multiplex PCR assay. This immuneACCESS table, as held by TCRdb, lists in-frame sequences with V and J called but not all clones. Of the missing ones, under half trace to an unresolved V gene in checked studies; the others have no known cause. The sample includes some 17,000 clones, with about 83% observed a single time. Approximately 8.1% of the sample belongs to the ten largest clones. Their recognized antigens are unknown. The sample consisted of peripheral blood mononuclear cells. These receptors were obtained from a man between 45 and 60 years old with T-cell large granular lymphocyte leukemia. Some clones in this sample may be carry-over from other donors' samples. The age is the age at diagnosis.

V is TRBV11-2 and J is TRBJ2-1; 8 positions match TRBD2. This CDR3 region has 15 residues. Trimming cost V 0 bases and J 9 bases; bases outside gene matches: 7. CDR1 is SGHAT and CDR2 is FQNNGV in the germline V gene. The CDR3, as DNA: TGTGCCAGCAGCTTAGAGAGCGGGAGCGTTAGTGAGCAGTTCTTC. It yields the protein CASSLESGSVSEQFF.

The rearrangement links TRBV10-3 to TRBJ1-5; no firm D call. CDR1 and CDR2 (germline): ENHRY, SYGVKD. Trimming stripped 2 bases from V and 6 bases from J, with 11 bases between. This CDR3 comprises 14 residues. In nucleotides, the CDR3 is TGTGCCATCAGTGAGGGTCCCGAGGGTCAGCCCCAGCATTTT. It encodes CAISEGPEGQPQHF.

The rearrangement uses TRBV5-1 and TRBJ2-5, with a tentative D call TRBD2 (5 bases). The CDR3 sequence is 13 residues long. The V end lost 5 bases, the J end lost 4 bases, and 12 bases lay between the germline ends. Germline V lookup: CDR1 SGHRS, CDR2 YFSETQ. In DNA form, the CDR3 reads TGCGCCAGCAGTCAAGGAAGCGGAGAGACCCAGTACTTC. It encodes CASSQGSGETQYF.

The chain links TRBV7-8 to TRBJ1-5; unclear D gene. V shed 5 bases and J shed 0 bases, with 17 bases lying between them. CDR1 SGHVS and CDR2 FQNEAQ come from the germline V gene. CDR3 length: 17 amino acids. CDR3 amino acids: CASSLKPGFYSNQPQHF. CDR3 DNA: TGTGCCAGCAGCCTGAAACCGGGTTTTTATAGCAATCAGCCCCAGCATTTT.

CDR3 bases: TGTGCCAGCAGCGCAGGGACCGGGGGCAATCAGCCCCAGCATTTT. Translating gives CASSAGTGGNQPQHF. This sequence joins TRBV2 and TRBJ1-5; a weak D match, TRBD1 (5 bases). The germline gives CDR1 SNHLY, CDR2 FYNNEI. The CDR3 consists of 15 residues. V lost 6 bases and J lost 2, with 14 bases in between.

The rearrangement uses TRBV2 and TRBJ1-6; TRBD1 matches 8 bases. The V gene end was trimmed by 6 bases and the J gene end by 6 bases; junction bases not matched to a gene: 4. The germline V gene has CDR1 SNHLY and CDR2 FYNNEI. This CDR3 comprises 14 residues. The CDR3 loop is CASSRGQGNSPLHF. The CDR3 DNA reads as TGTGCCAGCAGCCGCGGACAGGGTAATTCACCCCTCCACTTT.

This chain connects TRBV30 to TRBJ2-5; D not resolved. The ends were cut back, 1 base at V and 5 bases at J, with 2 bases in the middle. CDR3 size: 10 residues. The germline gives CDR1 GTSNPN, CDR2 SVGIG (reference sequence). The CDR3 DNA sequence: TGTGCCTGGAGTGGGGAGACCCAGTACTTC. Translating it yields CAWSGETQYF.